A single sample gave rise to the 10 T cell receptor beta chains below, sequenced in a study of T cells in Graves' hyperthyroidism and ophthalmopathy. TCR beta CDR3 regions were amplified from RNA. The primer set for the first-round RT-PCR of the TCR CDR3 was HTBI. TCRdb redid the calling of the multiplex PCR reads with MiXCR, one entry per CDR3 protein. The sample lists 400,000 to 550,000 distinct CDR3 sequences; around 22% were seen once. Sequencing used blood. These receptor sequences come from a woman aged 30 to 39 with Graves' ophthalmopathy.

The CDR3 DNA sequence: TGTGCCAGCAGAGTGACACCCTCCTACGAGCAGTACTTC. It yields the protein CASRVTPSYEQYF. The V call is TRBV12-3 or TRBV12-4, the J call TRBJ2-7, with unresolved D. Trimming took 6 bases from V and 0 from J, leaving 9 bases between them. The CDR3 has 13 residues.

This clonotype was observed a few times. The genes are TRBV19 and TRBJ1-5, with TRBD1 matching over 7 bases. Germline V gene sequence: CDR1 LNHDA, CDR2 SQIVND (reference sequence). V lost 3 bases and J lost 6; bases outside the gene matches: 5. The CDR3 contains 14 residues. CDR3 in amino acids: CASSMDRYGQPQHF. CDR3 sequence (DNA): TGTGCCAGTAGTATGGACAGGTACGGTCAGCCCCAGCATTTT.

This clonotype was counted ten times or more. V gene TRBV11-3 combines with J gene TRBJ2-5; 11 bases line up with TRBD2. Germline V gives CDR1 SGHNT, CDR2 YENEEA. This CDR3 spans 17 amino acids. V shed 5 bases, J shed 2 bases, and the junction held 10 bases outside the gene matches. The CDR3 coding sequence is TGTGCCAGCAGCCCCGGGACTAGCGGCGGATTACAAGAGACCCAGTACTTC. Translating gives CASSPGTSGGLQETQYF.

The chain is built from TRBV28 and TRBJ2-7, with 8 bases matching TRBD1. In germline, CDR1 is MDHEN, CDR2 SYDVKM. After removal of 6 bases from V and 0 bases from J, the junction contained 7 bases not matched to a gene. This CDR3 contains 15 residues. The CDR3 protein is CASRAYRGISYEQYF. The CDR3 DNA reads as TGTGCCAGCAGAGCTTACAGGGGGATCTCCTACGAGCAGTACTTC.

As for this clonotype: A much larger clone differs from this one at a single base, so this may be a read error. The rearrangement joins TRBV5-1 to TRBJ2-6; perhaps TRBD1 as D (5 bases). CDR3 length: 15 amino acids. CDR1 SGHRS and CDR2 YFSETQ come from the germline V gene. This CDR3 is CASSVNPSGANVLSF. In DNA form, the CDR3 reads TGCGCCAGCAGCGTGAACCCCTCTGGGGCCAACGTCCTGAGTTTC. Based on the CDR3 plus reference TRBV5-1 and TRBJ2-6, the full variable domain is KAGVTQTPRYLIKTRGQQVTLSCSPISGHRSVSWYQQTPGQGLQFLFEYFSETQRNKGNFPGRFSGRQFSNSRSEMNVSTLELGDSALYLCASSVNPSGANVLSFGAGSRLTVL.

This clonotype has a count of ten or more. This sequence joins TRBV20-1 and TRBJ1-1; D is possibly TRBD1 (6 bases). The CDR3 is 16 amino acids. V was cut by 6 bases and J by 4 bases, with 24 bases left in between. The germline V gene encodes CDR1 DFQATT and CDR2 SNEGSKA (reference sequence). The CDR3 reads CSASLMVAGVGTEAFF. The CDR3, as DNA: TGCAGTGCCTCCTTAATGGTCGCAGGGGTGGGCACTGAAGCTTTCTTT.

This clonotype was detected ten times or more. The J gene is TRBJ1-5, the V gene TRBV19; maybe TRBD1 (5 bases). CDR3 length equals 14 residues. Trimming removed 8 bases at V and 7 bases at J, with 18 bases between. The germline CDR1 and CDR2 sequences are LNHDA and SQIVND (reference sequence). The CDR3 is CASGTNVGLQPQHF. The CDR3, as DNA: TGTGCCAGTGGGACGAACGTGGGTTTACAGCCCCAGCATTTT.

Remarks on this clonotype: This may arise from a read error, as a much more abundant clone is one base away. The J gene is TRBJ2-7, the V gene TRBV28, with D tentatively TRBD2 (5 bases). CDR1 MDHEN and CDR2 SYDVKM come from the germline V gene. This CDR3 comprises 13 residues. The CDR3 bases are TGTGCCAGCAGTCGAGGGTCCTCCAACGAGCATTACTTC. It yields the protein CASSRGSSNEHYF.

V and J are TRBV7-9 and TRBJ1-5; the D gene is possibly TRBD1 (5 bases). Trimming took 4 bases from V and 9 from J, leaving 19 bases between them. CDR3 length: 15 amino acids. Germline V gene data show CDR1 as SEHNR and CDR2 as FQNEAQ (reference sequence). The CDR3 loop is CASSSDSGRALPQHF. The CDR3 nucleotides are TGTGCCAGCAGCTCCGACTCGGGGCGGGCGCTGCCCCAGCATTTT.

The sample holds a few counts of this clonotype. This chain uses TRBV9 with TRBJ2-5; 8 nucleotides align to TRBD2. The V and J ends lost 8 bases and 5 bases, in that order; junction bases with no gene match: 11. CDR3 size: 14 residues. Germline assignment: CDR1 SGDLS and CDR2 YYNGEE. CDR3 sequence: CASNIGLAEETQYF. For the CDR3, the DNA is TGTGCCAGTAATATAGGACTAGCCGAGGAGACCCAGTACTTC.